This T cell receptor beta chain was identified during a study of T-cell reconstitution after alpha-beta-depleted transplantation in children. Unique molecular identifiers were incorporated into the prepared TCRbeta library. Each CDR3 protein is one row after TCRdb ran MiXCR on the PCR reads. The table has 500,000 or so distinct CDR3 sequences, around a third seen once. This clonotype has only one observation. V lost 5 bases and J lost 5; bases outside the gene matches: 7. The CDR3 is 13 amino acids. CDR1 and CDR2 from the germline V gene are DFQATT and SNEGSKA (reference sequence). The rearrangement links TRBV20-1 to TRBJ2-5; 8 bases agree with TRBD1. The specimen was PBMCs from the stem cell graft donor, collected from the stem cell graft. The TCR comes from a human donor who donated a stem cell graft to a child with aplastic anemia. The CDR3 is CSAVQGDGETQYF. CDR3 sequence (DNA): TGCAGTGCTGTACAGGGGGATGGGGAGACCCAGTACTTC.